The clone carrying this T cell receptor (beta chain) was observed many times. Its antigen remains unidentified. From 9 to 10 ml of fresh peripheral blood, PBMCs were isolated. These data originate in a study of T cells in Graves' hyperthyroidism and ophthalmopathy. Study-level findings and limits: Blood also contained most expanded thyroid clonotypes above 0.001. A model of 13 V-J pairs discriminated ophthalmopathy from stable hyperthyroidism.

This CDR3 is built from 15 residues. Germline lookup yields CDR1 SGHAT and CDR2 FQDESV (reference sequence). Trimming took off 2 bases at V and 1 base at J, with 11 bases between the two ends. Amplification of TCR beta CDR3 regions was performed using RNA transcripts as template. Researchers ran a first-round RT-PCR on the TCR CDR3 using the HTBI primer set. TCRdb reanalysed the multiplex PCR reads using MiXCR and keeps one entry per CDR3 protein. The sample yields hundreds of thousands of distinct CDR3 sequences, roughly 15% seen once. This chain links TRBV11-1 with TRBJ1-1; D not resolved. This clonotype was obtained from a woman aged 45-65 years with Graves' ophthalmopathy. The sample comprised blood. The CDR3 region has the DNA TGTGCCAGCAGCTTATGGTCCGGGGAGAACACTGAAGCTTTCTTT. Protein: CASSLWSGENTEAFF.